This TCR beta chain was sequenced in a study of T cells in women clearing cervical HPV infection. Turning to the study itself: Cases were women with histologically confirmed HPV16-related CIN3 or worse, including 2 invasive cancers.

With respect to this clone: The antigen is unknown. The missing CDR3 end, 3 residues past where the read stops, is filled in from the germline J gene.

Trimming left V 5 bases short and J 5 bases short, with 15 bases between. The CDR3 contains 14 residues. The V gene's germline CDR1 is SSHAT and CDR2 FNYEAQ (reference sequence). Using immunoSEQ multiplex PCR, the repertoire was profiled, and TCRdb retains in-frame clones only, with some absent. Here the sample table reports more than 15,000 clones. Study-wide findings and caveats: Repertoire richness, not evenness, was significantly elevated in CIN3+ cases versus controls.

This sequence was found in a woman aged 18-70 years with a cervical HPV16 infection that either progressed to CIN3+ or cleared (not recorded which). The sequenced sample consisted of blood buffy coat. The chain links TRBV7-7 to TRBJ2-5; possible D gene TRBD2, 6 bases. CDR3 bases read: TGTGCCAGCAGCCGACTAGGAATTGACGAGACC. Its protein is CASSRLGIDET. The complete CDR3 sequence is CASSRLGIDETQYF. Full variable domain (missing parts from reference TRBV7-7 and TRBJ2-5): GAGVSQSPRYKVTKRGQDVTLRCDPISSHATLYWYQQALGQGPEFLTYFNYEAQPDKSGLPSDRFSAERPEGSISTLTIQRTEQRDSAMYRCASSRLGIDETQYFGPGTRLLVL.